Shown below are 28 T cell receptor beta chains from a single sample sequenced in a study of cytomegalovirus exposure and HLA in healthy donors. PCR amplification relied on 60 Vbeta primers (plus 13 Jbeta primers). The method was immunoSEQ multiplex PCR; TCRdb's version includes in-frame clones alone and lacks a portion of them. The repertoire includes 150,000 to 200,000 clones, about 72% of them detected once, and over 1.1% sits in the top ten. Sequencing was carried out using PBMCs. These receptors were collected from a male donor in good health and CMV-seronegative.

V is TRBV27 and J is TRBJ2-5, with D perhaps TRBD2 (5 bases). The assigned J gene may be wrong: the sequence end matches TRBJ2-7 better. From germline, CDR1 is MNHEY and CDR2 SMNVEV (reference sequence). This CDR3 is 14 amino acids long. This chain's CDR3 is CASSLRGPTYEQYF. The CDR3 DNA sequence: TGTGCCAGCAGTTTACGAGGGCCTACCTACGAGCAGTACTTC.

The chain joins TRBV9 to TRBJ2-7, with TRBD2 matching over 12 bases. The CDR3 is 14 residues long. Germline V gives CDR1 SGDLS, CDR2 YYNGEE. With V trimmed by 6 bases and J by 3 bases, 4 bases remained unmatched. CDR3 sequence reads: CASNLAGGNYEQYF. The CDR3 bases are TGTGCCAGCAACCTAGCGGGGGGGAACTACGAGCAGTACTTC. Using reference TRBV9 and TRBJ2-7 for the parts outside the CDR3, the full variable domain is DSGVTQTPKHLITATGQRVTLRCSPRSGDLSVYWYQQSLDQGLQFLIQYYNGEERAKGNILERFSAQQFPDLHSELNLSSLELGDSALYFCASNLAGGNYEQYFGPGTRLTVT.

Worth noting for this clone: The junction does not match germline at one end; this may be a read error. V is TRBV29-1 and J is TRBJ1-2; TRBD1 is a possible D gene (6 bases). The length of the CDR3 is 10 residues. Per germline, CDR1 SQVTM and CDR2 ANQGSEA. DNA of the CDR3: TGCAGCGTTGAGGTCATGGGGGCACTCTTC. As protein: CSVEVMGALF.

The DNA of the CDR3 is TGTGCCAGTAGTAGTTACGGGACAGGGGGCAATCAGCCCCAGCATTTT. Protein sequence: CASSSYGTGGNQPQHF. The chain is built from TRBV19 and TRBJ1-5; 10 nucleotides line up with TRBD1. The CDR3 totals 16 residues. Germline V gives CDR1 LNHDA, CDR2 SQIVND (reference sequence). Losses at the gene ends were 4 bases for V and 2 bases for J; bases not matched to a gene: 5.

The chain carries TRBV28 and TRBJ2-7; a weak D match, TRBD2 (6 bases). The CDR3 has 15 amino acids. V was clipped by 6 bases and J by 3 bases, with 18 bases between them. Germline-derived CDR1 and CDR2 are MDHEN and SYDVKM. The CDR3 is CASRSSGTGGYEQYF. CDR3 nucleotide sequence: TGTGCCAGCAGGAGTTCGGGGACTGGGGGCTACGAGCAGTACTTC.

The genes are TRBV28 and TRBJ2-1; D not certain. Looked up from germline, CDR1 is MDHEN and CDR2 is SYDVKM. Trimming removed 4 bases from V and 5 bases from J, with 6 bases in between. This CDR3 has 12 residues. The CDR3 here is CASSWANNEQFF. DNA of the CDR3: TGTGCCAGCAGTTGGGCGAACAATGAGCAGTTCTTC. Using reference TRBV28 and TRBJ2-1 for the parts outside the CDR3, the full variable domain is DVKVTQSSRYLVKRTGEKVFLECVQDMDHENMFWYRQDPGLGLRLIYFSYDVKMKEKGDIPEGYSVSREKKERFSLILESASTNQTSMYLCASSWANNEQFFGPGTRLTVL.

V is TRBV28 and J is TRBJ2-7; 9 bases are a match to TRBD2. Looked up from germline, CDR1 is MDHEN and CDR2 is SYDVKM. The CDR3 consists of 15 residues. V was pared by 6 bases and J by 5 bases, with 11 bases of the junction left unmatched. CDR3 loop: CASSLPPAGGHEQYF. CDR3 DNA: TGTGCCAGCAGCCTACCTCCAGCGGGAGGCCACGAGCAGTACTTC. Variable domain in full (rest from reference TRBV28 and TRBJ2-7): DVKVTQSSRYLVKRTGEKVFLECVQDMDHENMFWYRQDPGLGLRLIYFSYDVKMKEKGDIPEGYSVSREKKERFSLILESASTNQTSMYLCASSLPPAGGHEQYFGPGTRLTVT.

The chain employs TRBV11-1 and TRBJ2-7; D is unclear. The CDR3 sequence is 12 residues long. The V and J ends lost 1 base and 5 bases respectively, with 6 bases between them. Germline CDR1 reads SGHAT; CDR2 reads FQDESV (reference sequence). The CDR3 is CASSLVGDEQYF. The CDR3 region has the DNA TGTGCCAGCAGCTTAGTCGGAGACGAGCAGTACTTC.

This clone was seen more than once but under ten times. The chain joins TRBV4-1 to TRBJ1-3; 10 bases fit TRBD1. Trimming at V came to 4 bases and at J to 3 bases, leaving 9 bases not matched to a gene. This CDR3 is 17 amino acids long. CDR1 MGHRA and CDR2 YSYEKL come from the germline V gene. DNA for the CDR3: TGCGCCAGCAGCCCGAGAGGGGACAGGGGAGGTGGAAACACCATATATTTT. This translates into CASSPRGDRGGGNTIYF.

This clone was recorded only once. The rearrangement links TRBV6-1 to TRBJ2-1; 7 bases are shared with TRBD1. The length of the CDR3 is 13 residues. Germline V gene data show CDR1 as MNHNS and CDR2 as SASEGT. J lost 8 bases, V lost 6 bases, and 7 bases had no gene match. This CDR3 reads CASSRDRPDEQFF. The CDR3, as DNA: TGTGCCAGCAGCCGGGACAGACCGGATGAGCAGTTCTTC.

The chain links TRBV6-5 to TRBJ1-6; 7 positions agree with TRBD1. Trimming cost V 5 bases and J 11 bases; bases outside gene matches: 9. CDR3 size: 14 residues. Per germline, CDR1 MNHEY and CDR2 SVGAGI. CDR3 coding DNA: TGTGCCAGCAGTCAATGGACAGGCTCCCCACCCCTCCACTTT. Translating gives CASSQWTGSPPLHF.

CDR3 protein: CASSLASGGETQYF. In DNA, the CDR3 is TGCGCCAGCAGCTTGGCTAGCGGGGGAGAGACCCAGTACTTC. This chain uses TRBV5-1 with TRBJ2-5, with 10 bases that match TRBD2. CDR1 and CDR2 from the germline V gene are SGHRS and YFSETQ. V lost 0 bases to trimming and J lost 4 bases; unmatched junction nucleotides: 0. The CDR3 is made up of 14 amino acids.

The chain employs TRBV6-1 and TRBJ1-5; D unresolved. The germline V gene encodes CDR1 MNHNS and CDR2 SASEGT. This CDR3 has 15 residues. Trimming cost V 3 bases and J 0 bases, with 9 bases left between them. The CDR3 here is CASSDRRASNQPQHF. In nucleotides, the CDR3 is TGTGCCAGCAGTGACCGGAGGGCTAGCAATCAGCCCCAGCATTTT.

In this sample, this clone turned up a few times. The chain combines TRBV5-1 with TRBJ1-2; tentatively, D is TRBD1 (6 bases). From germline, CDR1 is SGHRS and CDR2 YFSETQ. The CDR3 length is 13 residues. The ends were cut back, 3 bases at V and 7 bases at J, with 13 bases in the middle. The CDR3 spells CASSYRDRGGYTF. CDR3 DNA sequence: TGCGCCAGCAGCTACAGGGACCGTGGTGGCTACACCTTC.

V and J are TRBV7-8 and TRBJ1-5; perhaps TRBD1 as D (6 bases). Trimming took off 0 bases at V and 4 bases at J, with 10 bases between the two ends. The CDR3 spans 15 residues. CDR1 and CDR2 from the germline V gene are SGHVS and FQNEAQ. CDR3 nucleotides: TGTGCCAGCAGCTTAGCGGGGGCAGTTAATCAGCCCCAGCATTTT. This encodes CASSLAGAVNQPQHF.

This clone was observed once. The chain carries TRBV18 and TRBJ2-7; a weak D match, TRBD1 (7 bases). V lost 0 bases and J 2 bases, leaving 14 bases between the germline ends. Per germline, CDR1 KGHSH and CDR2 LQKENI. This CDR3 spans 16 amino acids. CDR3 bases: TGTGCCAGCTCACCACCGACAGGGAGGTCTCCCTACGAGCAGTACTTC. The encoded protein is CASSPPTGRSPYEQYF.

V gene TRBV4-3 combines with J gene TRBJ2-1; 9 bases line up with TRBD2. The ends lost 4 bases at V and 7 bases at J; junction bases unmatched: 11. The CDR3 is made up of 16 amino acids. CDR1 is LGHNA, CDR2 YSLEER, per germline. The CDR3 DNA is TGCGCCAGCAGCCTAAGCGTAGCGGGAGTGGATAATGAGCAGTTCTTC. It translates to CASSLSVAGVDNEQFF.

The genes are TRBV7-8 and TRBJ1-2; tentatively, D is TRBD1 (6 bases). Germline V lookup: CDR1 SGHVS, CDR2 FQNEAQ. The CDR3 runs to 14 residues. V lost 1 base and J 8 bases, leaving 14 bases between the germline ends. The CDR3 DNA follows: TGTGCCAGCAGCTTAGGGCAGGGGTTAGGAGGCTACACCTTC. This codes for CASSLGQGLGGYTF. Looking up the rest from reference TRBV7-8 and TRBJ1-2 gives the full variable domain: GAGVSQSPRYKVAKRGQDVALRCDPISGHVSLFWYQQALGQGPEFLTYFQNEAQLDKSGLPSDRFFAERPEGSVSTLKIQRTQQEDSAVYLCASSLGQGLGGYTFGSGTRLTVV.

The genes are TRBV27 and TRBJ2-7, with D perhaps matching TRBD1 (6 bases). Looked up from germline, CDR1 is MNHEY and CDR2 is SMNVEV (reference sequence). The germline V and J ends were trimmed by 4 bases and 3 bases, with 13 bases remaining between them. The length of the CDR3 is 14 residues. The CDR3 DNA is TGTGCCAGCAGTTCCCGACGGACAGACTACGAGCAGTACTTC. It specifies CASSSRRTDYEQYF.

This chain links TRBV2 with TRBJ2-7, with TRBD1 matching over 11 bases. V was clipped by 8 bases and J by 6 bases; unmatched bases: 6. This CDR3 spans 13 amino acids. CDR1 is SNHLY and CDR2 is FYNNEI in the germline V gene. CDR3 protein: CASCRDRGSEQYF. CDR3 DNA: TGTGCCAGCTGTAGGGACAGGGGGAGCGAGCAGTACTTC.

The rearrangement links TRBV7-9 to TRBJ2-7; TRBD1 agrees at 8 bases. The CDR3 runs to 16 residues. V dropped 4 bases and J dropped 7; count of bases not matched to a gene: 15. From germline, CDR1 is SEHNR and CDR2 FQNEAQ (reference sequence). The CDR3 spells CASSSEDRIRGPEQYF. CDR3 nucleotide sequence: TGTGCCAGCAGCTCCGAAGACAGAATCAGGGGGCCTGAGCAGTACTTC.

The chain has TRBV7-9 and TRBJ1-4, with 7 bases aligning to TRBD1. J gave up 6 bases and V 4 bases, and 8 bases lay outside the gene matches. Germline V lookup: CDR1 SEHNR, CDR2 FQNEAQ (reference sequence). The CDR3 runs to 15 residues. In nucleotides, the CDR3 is TGTGCCAGCAGCTGGCGGGACAGAGATGATGAAAAACTGTTTTTT. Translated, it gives CASSWRDRDDEKLFF.

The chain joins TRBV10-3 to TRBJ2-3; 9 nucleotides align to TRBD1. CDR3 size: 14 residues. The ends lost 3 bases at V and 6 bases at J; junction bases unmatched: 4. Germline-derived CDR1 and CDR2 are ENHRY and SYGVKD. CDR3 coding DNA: TGTGCCATCAGTGATAGACAGGGGGAGGATACGCAGTATTTT. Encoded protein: CAISDRQGEDTQYF.

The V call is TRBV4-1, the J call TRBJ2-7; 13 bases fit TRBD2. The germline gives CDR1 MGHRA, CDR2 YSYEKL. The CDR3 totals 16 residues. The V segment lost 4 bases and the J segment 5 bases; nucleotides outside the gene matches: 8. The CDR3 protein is CASSLRLAGGGDEQYF. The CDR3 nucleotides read TGCGCCAGCAGCCTCCGACTAGCGGGGGGCGGCGACGAGCAGTACTTC.

This CDR3 reads CASSPGLFGTDTQYF. The CDR3 DNA reads TGTGCCAGCAGCCCCGGACTATTCGGCACAGATACGCAGTATTTT. V gene TRBV7-3 combines with J gene TRBJ2-3; TRBD2 is a possible D gene (6 bases). Germline V CDR1 and CDR2: SGHTA, FQGTGA. This CDR3 region has 15 residues. V lost 5 bases and J lost 1, with 13 bases in between.

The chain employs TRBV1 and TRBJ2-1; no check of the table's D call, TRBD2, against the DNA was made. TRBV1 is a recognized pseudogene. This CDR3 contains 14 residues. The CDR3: CTSSRPGLVNEQFF. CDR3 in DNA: TGCACCAGCAGCAGACCGGGACTAGTCAATGAGCAGTTCTTC.

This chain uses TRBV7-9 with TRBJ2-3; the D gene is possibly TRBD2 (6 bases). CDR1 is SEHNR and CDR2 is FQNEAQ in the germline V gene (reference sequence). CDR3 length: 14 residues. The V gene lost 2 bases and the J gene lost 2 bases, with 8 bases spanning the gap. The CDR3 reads CASSLREFTDTQYF. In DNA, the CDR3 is TGTGCCAGCAGCTTACGGGAGTTCACAGATACGCAGTATTTT.

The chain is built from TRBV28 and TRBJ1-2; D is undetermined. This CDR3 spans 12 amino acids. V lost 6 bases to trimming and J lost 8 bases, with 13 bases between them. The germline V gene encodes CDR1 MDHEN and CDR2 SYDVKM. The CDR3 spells CASREALGGYTF. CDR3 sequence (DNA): TGTGCCAGCAGGGAGGCCCTGGGGGGCTACACCTTC.